This T cell receptor beta chain stems from a study of control samples from healthy donors and cancer patients. Germline assignment: CDR1 MNHEY and CDR2 SMNVEV (reference sequence). V lost 8 bases, J lost 4 bases, and 6 bases stayed unmatched. The CDR3 has 13 amino acids. TCRdb's copy holds only in-frame clones and misses some; the assay was immunoSEQ multiplex PCR. The profile shows around 94,000 clones, over 90% of them singletons. Sequencing input: blood. The chain recombines TRBV27 with TRBJ2-7; 9 bases align to TRBD1. This TCR came from a woman between 25 and 40 years old in good health. The CDR3 DNA sequence: TGTGCCAGCTCTACAGGGGGCTGGTACGAGCAGTACTTC. As protein: CASSTGGWYEQYF.